The following is a TCR beta chain sequence with its context. In germline, CDR1 is MNHEY, CDR2 SVGAGI. The V gene end was trimmed by 7 bases and the J gene end by 0 bases; junction bases not matched to a gene: 7. The CDR3 has 15 amino acids. The sample comes from a study of CD4 T cell repertoires in COVID-19. Data came from immunoSEQ multiplex PCR; TCRdb stores just in-frame clones and leaves some out. The sample carries about 75,000 clones, roughly 85% recorded once. The memory T cells were sequenced right after ex vivo isolation, without culture. The sequencing used CD4+ T cells from peripheral blood, collected after recovery from COVID-19. The clonotype was recovered from a human donor who had COVID-19. V and J are TRBV6-5 and TRBJ1-2, with 8 bases matching TRBD1. The CDR3 region has the DNA TGTGCCAGCAACAGGGGGTCATCCGCTAACTATGGCTACACCTTC. Translating gives CASNRGSSANYGYTF.